This note documents a single T cell receptor (beta chain) sequence. Antigen: not known. The germline gives CDR1 MDHEN, CDR2 SYDVKM. V shed 6 bases, J shed 1 base, and the junction held 10 bases outside the gene matches. The CDR3 runs 17 residues. The sample comes from a study of cytomegalovirus exposure and HLA in healthy donors. Both 60 Vbeta primers and 13 Jbeta primers went into the PCR. The table came from immunoSEQ multiplex PCR; TCRdb's copy has only in-frame clones and leaves some out. The repertoire holds about 140,000 clones, 70% to 80% seen once, with 8.8% in the top ten. Study conclusions and caveats: As a later analysis showed, a missense DCLRE1C variant was linked to trimming of TCR beta V- and J-genes. A list of about 180 TCR beta chains associated with cytomegalovirus was given.

This chain links TRBV28 with TRBJ2-2; 8 positions agree with TRBD2. The sequenced material came from PBMCs. This TCR derives from a woman aged 45-59 years in good health and CMV-seropositive. The CDR3: CASSHLASGWNTGELFF. CDR3 coding DNA: TGTGCCAGCAGCCACCTGGCTAGCGGGTGGAACACCGGGGAGCTGTTTTTT.